This T cell receptor beta chain derives from a study of T cells in Graves' hyperthyroidism and ophthalmopathy. This clonotype was detected a few times. Antigen unknown. Trimming took 6 bases from V and 7 from J; bases not matched to a gene: 5. The CDR3 is 13 amino acids. Germline CDR1 MNHNS, CDR2 SASEGT. Amplification targeted TCR beta CDR3 regions from RNA transcripts. First-round RT-PCR with HTBI primers amplified the TCR CDR3 region. TCRdb independently ran MiXCR on the multiplex PCR reads; one entry per CDR3 protein. The sample shows approximately 720,000 distinct CDR3 sequences, about 17% of them seen only once. Study-wide results and caveats: Most thyroid clonotypes that were expanded above 0.001 also turned up in blood.

The chain has TRBV6-1 and TRBJ2-2, with 7 bases that match TRBD2. The sequencing input was blood. This receptor was taken from a woman aged 45-60 years with Graves' hyperthyroidism that later progressed to Graves' ophthalmopathy. The CDR3 sequence is CASSLSGGGELFF. CDR3 sequence (DNA): TGTGCCAGCAGCCTCTCGGGGGGCGGGGAGCTGTTTTTT.